Below, 7 T cell receptor beta chains from the same sample are listed, as sequenced in a study of shared clonotypes between healthy human individuals. Libraries were prepared by immunoSEQ multiplex PCR; TCRdb keeps only in-frame clonotypes and omits some of them. The sample contains about 710,000 clones, 55% to 80% of which appear only once. Sample: memory CD4+ T cells sorted from blood. The subset is: CD45RA-negative fraction. The source of these receptors is a woman under 40 in good health.

The chain combines TRBV30 with TRBJ2-6, with D unresolved. With 0 bases removed from V and 3 bases from J, the gap between germline ends came to 9 bases. The CDR3 covers 15 residues. Germline V CDR1 and CDR2: GTSNPN, SVGIG (reference sequence). The CDR3 sequence is CAWSVSALGANVLTF. The CDR3 DNA is TGTGCCTGGAGTGTATCGGCTCTTGGGGCCAACGTCCTGACTTTC.

The rearrangement uses TRBV25-1 and TRBJ2-3, with D maybe TRBD2 (5 bases). The CDR3 is made up of 17 amino acids. Looked up from germline, CDR1 is MGHDK and CDR2 is SYGVNS. Trimming removed 1 base at V and 1 base at J, with 15 bases between. The CDR3, as DNA: TGTGCCAGCAGTGAATCAAACGAGGGTGGGGGCACAGATACGCAGTATTTT. It specifies CASSESNEGGGTDTQYF.

The table lists this clone with a few counts. V gene TRBV4-2 combines with J gene TRBJ1-1; TRBD1 agrees at 10 bases. Germline lookup yields CDR1 LGHNA and CDR2 YNFKEQ. The CDR3 has 15 residues. V lost 5 bases, J lost 2 bases, and 5 bases stayed unmatched. CDR3 amino acids: CASSGTGVFNTEAFF. DNA of the CDR3: TGTGCCAGCAGCGGGACAGGGGTCTTCAACACTGAAGCTTTCTTT.

With respect to this clone: This is likely an artifact of a read error, given a far larger clone one base away. The sample holds other DNA sequences that translate to the same CDR3. The rearrangement uses TRBV29-1 and TRBJ1-1, with TRBD1 matching over 9 bases. The CDR3 is 13 residues long. Germline assignment: CDR1 SQVTM and CDR2 ANQGSEA. CDR3: CSAWDRDYTEAFF. The DNA for the CDR3 is TGCAGCGCCTGGGACAGGGATTACACTGAGGCTTTCTTT.

The chain recombines TRBV2 with TRBJ2-1; D uncertain. CDR3 size: 13 residues. Deletions cut 4 bases from V and 9 bases from J, with 13 bases between. Germline-derived CDR1 and CDR2 are SNHLY and FYNNEI. This CDR3 is CASSGFNKAEQFF. The CDR3 coding sequence is TGTGCCAGCAGTGGGTTCAACAAGGCTGAGCAGTTCTTC.

This rearrangement joins TRBV5-6 to TRBJ1-5; possibly TRBD1 for D (6 bases). The CDR3 loop spans 15 amino acids. Germline-derived CDR1 and CDR2 are SGHDT and YYEEEE. V was clipped by 1 base and J by 6 bases, with 14 bases between them. For the CDR3, the DNA is TGTGCCAGCAGCTTGTTTCAGGGGATGGGTCAGCCCCAGCATTTT. Translated: CASSLFQGMGQPQHF. Together with reference TRBV5-6 and TRBJ1-5, the CDR3 gives the full variable domain: DAGVTQSPTHLIKTRGQQVTLRCSPKSGHDTVSWYQQALGQGPQFIFQYYEEEERQRGNFPDRFSGHQFPNYSSELNVNALLLGDSALYLCASSLFQGMGQPQHFGDGTRLSIL.

The rearrangement links TRBV7-3 to TRBJ1-1; D gene ambiguous. Germline CDR1 is SGHTA and CDR2 is FQGTGA. V gave up 5 bases and J gave up 3 bases, with 19 bases separating them. The CDR3 runs to 16 residues. The CDR3 region is CASSLSGRGGYTEAFF. The CDR3 DNA reads as TGTGCCAGCAGCCTATCGGGTCGGGGAGGCTACACTGAAGCTTTCTTT.